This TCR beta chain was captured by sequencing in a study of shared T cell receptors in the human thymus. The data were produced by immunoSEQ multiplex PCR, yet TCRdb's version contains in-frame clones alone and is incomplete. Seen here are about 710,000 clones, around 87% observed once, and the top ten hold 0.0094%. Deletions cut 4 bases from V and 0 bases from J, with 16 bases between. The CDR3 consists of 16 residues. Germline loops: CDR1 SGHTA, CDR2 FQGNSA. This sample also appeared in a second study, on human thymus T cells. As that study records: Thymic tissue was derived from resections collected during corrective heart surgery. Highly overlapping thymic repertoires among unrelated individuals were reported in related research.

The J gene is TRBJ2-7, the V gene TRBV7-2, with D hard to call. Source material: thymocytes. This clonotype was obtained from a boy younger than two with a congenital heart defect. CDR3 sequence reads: CASSSYYLGSSYEQYF. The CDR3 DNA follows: TGTGCCAGCAGCTCATACTACCTCGGAAGCTCCTACGAGCAGTACTTC.